A single sample is the source of the 2 T cell receptor beta chains below, sequenced in a study of shared clonotypes between healthy human individuals. The method was immunoSEQ multiplex PCR; TCRdb's version includes in-frame clones alone and lacks a portion of them. The sample holds roughly 170,000 clones, about 66% seen once. Input material: memory CD4+ T cells sorted from blood. Subset meaning: CD45RA-negative fraction. The receptor set was obtained from a man aged 30 to 45 in good health.

The rearrangement links TRBV7-6 to TRBJ2-5, with 10 bases matching TRBD2. Germline V gene data show CDR1 as SGHVS and CDR2 as FNYEAQ. The CDR3 is 17 residues long. Trimming cost V 2 bases and J 5 bases; bases outside gene matches: 11. The CDR3 bases are TGTGCCAGCAGCTTATTTACTAGCGGGATATCCAGGGAGACCCAGTACTTC. Protein product: CASSLFTSGISRETQYF.

The J gene is TRBJ1-4, the V gene TRBV5-6, with D uncertain. Germline V gene data show CDR1 as SGHDT and CDR2 as YYEEEE. The CDR3 totals 12 residues. Trimming stripped 1 base from V and 3 bases from J, with 1 base between. The CDR3 here is CASSLSNEKLFF. The CDR3 nucleotides are TGTGCCAGCAGCTTGTCTAATGAAAAACTGTTTTTT.